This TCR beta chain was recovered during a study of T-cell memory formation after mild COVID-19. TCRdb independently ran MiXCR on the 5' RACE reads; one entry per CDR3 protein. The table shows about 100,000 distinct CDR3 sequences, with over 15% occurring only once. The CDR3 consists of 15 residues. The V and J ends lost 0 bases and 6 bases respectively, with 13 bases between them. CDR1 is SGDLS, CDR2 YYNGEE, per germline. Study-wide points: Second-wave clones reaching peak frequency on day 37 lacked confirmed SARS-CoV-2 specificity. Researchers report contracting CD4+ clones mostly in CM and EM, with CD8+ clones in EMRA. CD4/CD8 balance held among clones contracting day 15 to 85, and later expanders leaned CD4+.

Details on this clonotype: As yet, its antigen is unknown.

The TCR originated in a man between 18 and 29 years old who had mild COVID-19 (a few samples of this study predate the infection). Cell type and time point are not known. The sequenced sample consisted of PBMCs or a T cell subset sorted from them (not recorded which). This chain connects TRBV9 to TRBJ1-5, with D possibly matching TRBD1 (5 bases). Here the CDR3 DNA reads TGTGCCAGCAGCGTAGGGGGGACCGCCGTTCAGCCCCAGCATTTT. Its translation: CASSVGGTAVQPQHF.